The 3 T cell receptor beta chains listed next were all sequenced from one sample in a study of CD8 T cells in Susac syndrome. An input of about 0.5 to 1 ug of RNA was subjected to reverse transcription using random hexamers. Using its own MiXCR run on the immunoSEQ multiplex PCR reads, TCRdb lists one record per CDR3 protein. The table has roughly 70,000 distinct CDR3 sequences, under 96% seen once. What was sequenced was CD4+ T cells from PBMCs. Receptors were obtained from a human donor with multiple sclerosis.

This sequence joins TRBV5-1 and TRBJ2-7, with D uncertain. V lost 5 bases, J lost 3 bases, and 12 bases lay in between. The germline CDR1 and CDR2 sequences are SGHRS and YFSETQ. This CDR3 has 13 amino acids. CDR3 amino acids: CASRADNDYEQYF. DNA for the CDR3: TGCGCCAGCAGAGCCGACAACGACTACGAGCAGTACTTC. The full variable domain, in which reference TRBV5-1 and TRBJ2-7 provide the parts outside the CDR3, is KAGVTQTPRYLIKTRGQQVTLSCSPISGHRSVSWYQQTPGQGLQFLFEYFSETQRNKGNFPGRFSGRQFSNSRSEMNVSTLELGDSALYLCASRADNDYEQYFGPGTRLTVT.

CDR3 sequence: CASSLTSGVPQETQYF. Here the CDR3 DNA reads TGCGCCAGCAGCTTGACCAGCGGGGTCCCTCAAGAGACCCAGTACTTC. This chain joins TRBV5-1 and TRBJ2-5; TRBD2 matches 7 bases. Germline V lookup: CDR1 SGHRS, CDR2 YFSETQ. J lost 2 bases, V lost 1 base, and 8 bases had no gene match. This CDR3 comprises 16 residues.

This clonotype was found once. CDR3 in amino acids: CASSAEGTGGAGRYNEQFF. As DNA, the CDR3 is TGTGCCAGTAGTGCAGAAGGGACAGGGGGCGCGGGAAGGTACAATGAGCAGTTCTTC. The chain carries TRBV19 and TRBJ2-1; TRBD1 matches at 12 bases. J gave up 4 bases and V 5 bases, and 15 bases lay outside the gene matches. Germline CDR1 is LNHDA and CDR2 is SQIVND (reference sequence). The length of the CDR3 is 19 residues.